This is a list of T cell receptor beta chains from one sample in a study of T cell changes during pregnancy in multiple sclerosis. Data came from immunoSEQ multiplex PCR; TCRdb stores just in-frame clones and leaves some out. Of some 110,000 clones in the sample, less than 95% were seen once. Sequencing used peripheral blood, obtained after pregnancy. These receptors all come from a female donor with multiple sclerosis, enrolled in a pregnancy study. Both conserved end residues are trimmed from each CDR3.

V gene	J gene	CDR3 protein
TRBV30	TRBJ2-3	AWSVNGITDTQY
TRBV5-1	TRBJ2-7	ASSGTGGPEQY
TRBV19	TRBJ1-5	ASKSTGGSHQPQH
TRBV29-1	TRBJ1-2	SVESRGQGNYGYT
TRBV28	TRBJ2-7	ASSPTFSGRAREQY
TRBV10-1	TRBJ2-7	ASSERGQGGAEQY
TRBV5-1	TRBJ1-6	ASSLFTEQPLH
TRBV5-1	TRBJ1-6	ASSALTTTGQSPLH
TRBV7-9	TRBJ2-3	ASSLTRGKTDTQY
TRBV2	TRBJ1-1	ASRLTNPVPEAF
TRBV9	TRBJ2-3	ASTTTGVPTDTQY
TRBV2	TRBJ1-5	ASSGSGGSNQPQH
TRBV4-1	TRBJ1-1	ASSLSRIGSSTEAF
TRBV5-6	TRBJ2-3	ASSLDREDTQY
TRBV6-1	TRBJ2-7	ASTMTGTGTYEQY
TRBV5-6	TRBJ2-1	ASTLRGIHEQF
TRBV15	TRBJ2-7	ATSRDDLGVGEGRDEQY
TRBV6-6	TRBJ2-7	ASSYPTGQGAYEQY
TRBV5-1	TRBJ2-6	ASSSSTNSGANVLT